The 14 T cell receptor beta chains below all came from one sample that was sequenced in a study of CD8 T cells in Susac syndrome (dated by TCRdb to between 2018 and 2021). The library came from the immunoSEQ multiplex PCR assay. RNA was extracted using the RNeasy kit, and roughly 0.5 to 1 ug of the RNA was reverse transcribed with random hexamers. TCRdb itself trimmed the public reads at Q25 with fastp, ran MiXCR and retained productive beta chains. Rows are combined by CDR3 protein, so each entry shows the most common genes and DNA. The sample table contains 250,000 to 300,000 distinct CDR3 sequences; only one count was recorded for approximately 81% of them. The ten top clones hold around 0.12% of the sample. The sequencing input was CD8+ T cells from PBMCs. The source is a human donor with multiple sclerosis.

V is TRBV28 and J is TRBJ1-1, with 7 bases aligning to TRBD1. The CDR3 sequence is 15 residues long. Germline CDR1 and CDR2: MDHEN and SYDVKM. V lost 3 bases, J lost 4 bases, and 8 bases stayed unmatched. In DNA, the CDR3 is TGTGCCAGCAGTTTCGGAACAGGGGCCGGCACTGAAGCTTTCTTT. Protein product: CASSFGTGAGTEAFF. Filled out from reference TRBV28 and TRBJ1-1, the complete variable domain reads DVKVTQSSRYLVKRTGEKVFLECVQDMDHENMFWYRQDPGLGLRLIYFSYDVKMKEKGDIPEGYSVSREKKERFSLILESASTNQTSMYLCASSFGTGAGTEAFFGQGTRLTVV.

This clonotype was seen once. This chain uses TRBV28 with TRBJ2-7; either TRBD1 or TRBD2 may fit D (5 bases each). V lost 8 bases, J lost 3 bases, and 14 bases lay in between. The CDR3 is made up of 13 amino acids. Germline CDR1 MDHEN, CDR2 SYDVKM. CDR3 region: CASLGAEVYEQYF. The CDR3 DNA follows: TGTGCCAGCCTTGGGGCGGAGGTCTACGAGCAGTACTTC.

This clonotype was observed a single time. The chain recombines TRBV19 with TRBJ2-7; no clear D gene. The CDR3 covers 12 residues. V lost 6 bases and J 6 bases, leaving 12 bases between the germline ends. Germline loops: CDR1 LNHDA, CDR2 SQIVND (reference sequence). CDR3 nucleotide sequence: TGTGCCAGTAGCAGTCAAAAGTTCGAGCAGTACTTC. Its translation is CASSSQKFEQYF.

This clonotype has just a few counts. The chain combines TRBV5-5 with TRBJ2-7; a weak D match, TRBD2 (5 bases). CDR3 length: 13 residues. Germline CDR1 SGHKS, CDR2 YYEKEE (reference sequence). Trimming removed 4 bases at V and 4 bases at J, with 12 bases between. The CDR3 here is CASSPRGGYEQYF. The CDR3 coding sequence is TGTGCCAGCAGCCCCCGAGGCGGGTACGAGCAGTACTTC.

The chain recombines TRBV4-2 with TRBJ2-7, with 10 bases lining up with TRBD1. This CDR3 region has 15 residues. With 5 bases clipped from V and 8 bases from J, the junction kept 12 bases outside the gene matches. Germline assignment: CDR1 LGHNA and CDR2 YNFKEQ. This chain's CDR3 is CASSERQGALGKQYF. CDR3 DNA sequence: TGTGCCAGCAGCGAACGACAGGGGGCCCTTGGTAAGCAGTACTTC.

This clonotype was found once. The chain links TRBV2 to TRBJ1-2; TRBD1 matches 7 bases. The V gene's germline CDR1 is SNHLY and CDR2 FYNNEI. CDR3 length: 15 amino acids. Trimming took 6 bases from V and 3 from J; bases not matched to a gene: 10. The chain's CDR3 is CASSESQGRDYGYTF. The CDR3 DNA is TGTGCCAGCAGCGAATCACAGGGGCGAGACTATGGCTACACCTTC.

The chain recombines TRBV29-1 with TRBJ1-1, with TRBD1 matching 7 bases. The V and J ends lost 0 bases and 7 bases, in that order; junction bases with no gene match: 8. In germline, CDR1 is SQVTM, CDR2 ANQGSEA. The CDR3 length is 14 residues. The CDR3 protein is CSVEDRHRDSEAFF. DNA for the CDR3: TGCAGCGTTGAAGATCGCCATCGGGACAGTGAAGCTTTCTTT.

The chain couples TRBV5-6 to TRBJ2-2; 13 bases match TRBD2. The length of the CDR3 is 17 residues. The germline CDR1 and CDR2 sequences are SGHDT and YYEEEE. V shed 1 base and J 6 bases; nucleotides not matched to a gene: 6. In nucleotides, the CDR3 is TGTGCCAGCAGCTTGCCCTCACTAGCGGGAGGGTCCGGGGAGCTGTTTTTT. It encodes CASSLPSLAGGSGELFF. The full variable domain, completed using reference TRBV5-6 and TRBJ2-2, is DAGVTQSPTHLIKTRGQQVTLRCSPKSGHDTVSWYQQALGQGPQFIFQYYEEEERQRGNFPDRFSGHQFPNYSSELNVNALLLGDSALYLCASSLPSLAGGSGELFFGEGSRLTVL.

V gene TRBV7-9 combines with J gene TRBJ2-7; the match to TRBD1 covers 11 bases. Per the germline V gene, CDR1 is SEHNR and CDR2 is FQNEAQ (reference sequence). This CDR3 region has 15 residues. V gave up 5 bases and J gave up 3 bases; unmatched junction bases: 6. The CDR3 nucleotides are TGTGCCAGCAGCGTCGGACAGGGGGCGTTCTACGAGCAGTACTTC. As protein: CASSVGQGAFYEQYF.

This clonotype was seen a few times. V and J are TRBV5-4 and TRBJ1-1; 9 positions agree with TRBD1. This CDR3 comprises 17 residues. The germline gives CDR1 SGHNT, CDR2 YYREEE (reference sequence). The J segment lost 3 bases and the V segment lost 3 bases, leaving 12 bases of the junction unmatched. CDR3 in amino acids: CASSSGQGGRGDTEAFF. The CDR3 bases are TGTGCCAGCAGCTCGGGACAGGGAGGGCGAGGGGACACTGAAGCTTTCTTT.

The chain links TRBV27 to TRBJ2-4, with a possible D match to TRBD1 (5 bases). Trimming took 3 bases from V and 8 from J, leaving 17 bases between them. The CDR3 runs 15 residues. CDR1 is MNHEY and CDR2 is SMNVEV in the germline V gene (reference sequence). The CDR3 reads CASSLLRHRLDIQYF. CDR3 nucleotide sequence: TGTGCCAGCAGTTTGCTCCGGCACAGGTTGGACATTCAGTACTTC.

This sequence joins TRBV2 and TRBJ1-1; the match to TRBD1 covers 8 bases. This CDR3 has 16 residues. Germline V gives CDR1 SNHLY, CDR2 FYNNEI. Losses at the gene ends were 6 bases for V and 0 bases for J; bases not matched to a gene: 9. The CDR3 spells CASSADRGLMNTEAFF. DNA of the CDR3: TGTGCCAGCAGCGCTGACAGGGGCTTGATGAACACTGAAGCTTTCTTT.

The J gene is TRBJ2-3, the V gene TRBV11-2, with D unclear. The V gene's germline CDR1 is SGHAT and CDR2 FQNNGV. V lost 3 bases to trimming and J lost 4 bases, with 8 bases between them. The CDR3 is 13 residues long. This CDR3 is CASSLKAADTQYF. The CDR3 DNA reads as TGTGCCAGCAGCTTGAAGGCGGCAGATACGCAGTATTTT.

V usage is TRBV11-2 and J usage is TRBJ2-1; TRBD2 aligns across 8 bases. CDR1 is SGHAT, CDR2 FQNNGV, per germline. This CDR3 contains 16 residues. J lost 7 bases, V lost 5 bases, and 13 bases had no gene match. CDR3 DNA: TGTGCCAGCAGCACGGCAGGGCGGGAGGACTGGAATGAGCAGTTCTTC. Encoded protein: CASSTAGREDWNEQFF. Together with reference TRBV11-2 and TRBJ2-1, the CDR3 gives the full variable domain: EAGVAQSPRYKIIEKRQSVAFWCNPISGHATLYWYQQILGQGPKLLIQFQNNGVVDDSQLPKDRFSAERLKGVDSTLKIQPAKLEDSAVYLCASSTAGREDWNEQFFGPGTRLTVL.